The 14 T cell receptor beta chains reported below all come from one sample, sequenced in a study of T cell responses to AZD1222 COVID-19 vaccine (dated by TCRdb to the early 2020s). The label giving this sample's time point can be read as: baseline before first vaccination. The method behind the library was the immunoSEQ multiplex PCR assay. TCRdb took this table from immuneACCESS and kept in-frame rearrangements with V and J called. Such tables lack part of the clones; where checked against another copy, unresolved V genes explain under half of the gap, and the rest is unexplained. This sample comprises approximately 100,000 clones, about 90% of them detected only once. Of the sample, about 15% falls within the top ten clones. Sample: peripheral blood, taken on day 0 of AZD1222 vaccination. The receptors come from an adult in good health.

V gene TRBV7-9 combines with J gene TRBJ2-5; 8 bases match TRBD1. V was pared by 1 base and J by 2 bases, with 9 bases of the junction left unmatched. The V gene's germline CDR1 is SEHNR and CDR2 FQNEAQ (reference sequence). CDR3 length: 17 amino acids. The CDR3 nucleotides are TGTGCCAGCAGCTTAGAGTGGACAGGGAGCCGACAAGAGACCCAGTACTTC. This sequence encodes CASSLEWTGSRQETQYF.

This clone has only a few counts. In DNA, the CDR3 is TGTGCCAGCAGTTTCAGGGCCAATTCACCCCTCCACTTT. Protein sequence: CASSFRANSPLHF. J is TRBJ1-6 and V is TRBV28; a possible D gene is TRBD1 (5 bases). V was shortened by 3 bases and J by 7 bases, with 7 bases between the two germline ends. This CDR3 has 13 residues. From germline, CDR1 is MDHEN and CDR2 SYDVKM.

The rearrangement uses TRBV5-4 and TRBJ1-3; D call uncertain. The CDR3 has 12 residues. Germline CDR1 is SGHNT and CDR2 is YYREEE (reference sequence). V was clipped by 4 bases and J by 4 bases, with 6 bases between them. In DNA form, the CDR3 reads TGTGCCAGCAGCGACCGCGGAAACACCATATATTTT. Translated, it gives CASSDRGNTIYF.

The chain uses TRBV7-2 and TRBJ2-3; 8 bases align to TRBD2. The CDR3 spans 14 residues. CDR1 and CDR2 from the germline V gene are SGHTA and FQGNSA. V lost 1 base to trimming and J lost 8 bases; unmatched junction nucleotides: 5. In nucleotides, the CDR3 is TGTGCCAGCAGCTTAGATAGCGGGATGGGTACGCAGTATTTT. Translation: CASSLDSGMGTQYF. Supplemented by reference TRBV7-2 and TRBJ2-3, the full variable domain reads GAGVSQSPSNKVTEKGKDVELRCDPISGHTALYWYRQSLGQGLEFLIYFQGNSAPDKSGLPSDRFSAERTGGSVSTLTIQRTQQEDSAVYLCASSLDSGMGTQYFGPGTRLTVL.

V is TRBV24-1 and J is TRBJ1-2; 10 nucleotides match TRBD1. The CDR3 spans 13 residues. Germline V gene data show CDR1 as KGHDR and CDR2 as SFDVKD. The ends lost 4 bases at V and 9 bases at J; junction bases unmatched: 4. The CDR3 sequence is CATSEDRGLSYTF. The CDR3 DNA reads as TGTGCCACCAGTGAAGACAGGGGGCTGAGCTACACCTTC.

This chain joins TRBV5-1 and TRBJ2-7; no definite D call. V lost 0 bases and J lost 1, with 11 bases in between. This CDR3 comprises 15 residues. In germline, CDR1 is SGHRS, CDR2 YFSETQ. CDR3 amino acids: CASSLGPSESYEQYF. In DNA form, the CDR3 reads TGCGCCAGCAGCTTGGGGCCTTCGGAGTCCTACGAGCAGTACTTC.

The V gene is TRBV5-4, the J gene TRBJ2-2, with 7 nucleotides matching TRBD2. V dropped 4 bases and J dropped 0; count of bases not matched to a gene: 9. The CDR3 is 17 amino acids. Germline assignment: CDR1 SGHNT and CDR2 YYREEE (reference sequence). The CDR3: CASSPGYSGSNTGELFF. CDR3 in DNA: TGTGCCAGCAGCCCGGGCTATAGCGGGTCGAACACCGGGGAGCTGTTTTTT.

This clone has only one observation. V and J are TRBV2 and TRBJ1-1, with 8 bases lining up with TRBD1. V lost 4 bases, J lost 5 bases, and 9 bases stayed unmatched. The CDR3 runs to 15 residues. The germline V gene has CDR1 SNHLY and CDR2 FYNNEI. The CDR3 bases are TGTGCCAGCAGTGGCTTGACAGGGGTAAGAACTGAAGCTTTCTTT. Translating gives CASSGLTGVRTEAFF.

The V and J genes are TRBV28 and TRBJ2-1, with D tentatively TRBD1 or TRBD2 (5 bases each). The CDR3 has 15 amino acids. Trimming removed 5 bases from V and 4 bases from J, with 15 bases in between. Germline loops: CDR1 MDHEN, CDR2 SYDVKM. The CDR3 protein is CASSEPGPYYNEQFF. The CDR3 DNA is TGTGCCAGCAGTGAGCCGGGACCCTATTACAATGAGCAGTTCTTC.

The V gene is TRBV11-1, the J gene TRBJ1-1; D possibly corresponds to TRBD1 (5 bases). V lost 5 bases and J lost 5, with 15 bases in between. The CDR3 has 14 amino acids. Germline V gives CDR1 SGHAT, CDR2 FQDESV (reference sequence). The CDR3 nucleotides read TGTGCCAGCAGCCCGCAGGGAGGACGGACTGAAGCTTTCTTT. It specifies CASSPQGGRTEAFF.

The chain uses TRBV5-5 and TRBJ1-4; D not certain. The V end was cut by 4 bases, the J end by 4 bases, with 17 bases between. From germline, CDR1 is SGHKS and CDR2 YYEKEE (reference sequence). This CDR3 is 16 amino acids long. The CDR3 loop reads CASSLSSSSYNEKLFF. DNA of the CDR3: TGTGCCAGCAGCCTCAGCAGTAGCTCTTATAATGAAAAACTGTTTTTT.

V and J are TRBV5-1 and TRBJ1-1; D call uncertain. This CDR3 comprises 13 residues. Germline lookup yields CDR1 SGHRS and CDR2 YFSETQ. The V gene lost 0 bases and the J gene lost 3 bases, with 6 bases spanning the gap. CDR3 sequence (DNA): TGCGCCAGCAGCTTGGAGGTTTACACTGAAGCTTTCTTT. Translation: CASSLEVYTEAFF.

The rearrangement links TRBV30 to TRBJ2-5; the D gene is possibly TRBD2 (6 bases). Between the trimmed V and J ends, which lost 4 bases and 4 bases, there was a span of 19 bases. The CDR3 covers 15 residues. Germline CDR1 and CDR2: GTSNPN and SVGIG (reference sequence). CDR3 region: CAWNLGGLAPETQYF. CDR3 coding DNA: TGTGCCTGGAACTTGGGGGGACTGGCCCCAGAGACCCAGTACTTC.

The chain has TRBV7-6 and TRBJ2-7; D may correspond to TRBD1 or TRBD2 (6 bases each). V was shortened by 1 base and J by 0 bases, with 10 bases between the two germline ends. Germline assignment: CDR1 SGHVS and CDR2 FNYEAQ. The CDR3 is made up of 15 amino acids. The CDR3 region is CASSLGGASSYEQYF. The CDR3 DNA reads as TGTGCCAGCAGCTTAGGGGGGGCAAGCTCCTACGAGCAGTACTTC.